This entry lists 27 T cell receptor beta chains sequenced from one sample in a study of human T cells and chemical hapten exposure. Time point denoted: patch test 2, 6 weeks after DPC sensitization. Sample treatment: therapeutic diphenylcyclopropenone sensitization with weekly scalp DPC. MiXCR, applied by TCRdb to the RACE reads, yields one record per CDR3 protein. The sample includes 360,000 or so distinct CDR3 sequences, more than 5% seen only once; the top ten take under 7%. This material consisted of whole blood, taken in connection with sensitization to the hapten diphenylcyclopropenone (DPC). Receptor source: a woman aged 18-30 years with alopecia areata. Some clones in this sample may be carry-over from other donors' samples.

This chain uses TRBV7-9 with TRBJ2-1; D remains unclear. V was shortened by 3 bases and J by 9 bases, with 9 bases between the two germline ends. Germline lookup yields CDR1 SEHNR and CDR2 FQNEAQ (reference sequence). The CDR3 has 12 residues. This CDR3 reads CASSFEGGEQFF. In DNA, the CDR3 is TGTGCCAGCAGCTTTGAAGGTGGTGAGCAGTTCTTC.

This clonotype was seen repeatedly, ten times or more. The J gene is TRBJ2-1, the V gene TRBV28; TRBD2 matches 8 bases. Germline values: CDR1 MDHEN, CDR2 SYDVKM. The V and J ends lost 9 bases and 4 bases, in that order; junction bases with no gene match: 8. The CDR3 is made up of 14 amino acids. CDR3 in DNA: TGTGCCAGTAAAAGCGGGGGAAATTACAATGAGCAGTTCTTC. This gives the protein CASKSGGNYNEQFF.

This clonotype has ten or more counts. This chain connects TRBV9 to TRBJ2-3; a weak D match, TRBD1 (6 bases). Trimming took off 6 bases at V and 0 bases at J, with 17 bases between the two ends. From germline, CDR1 is SGDLS and CDR2 YYNGEE. The CDR3 spans 16 residues. In DNA, the CDR3 is TGTGCCAGCACCGAACCTACAGGGTCTAGCACAGATACGCAGTATTTT. Translation gives CASTEPTGSSTDTQYF.

This clonotype was seen a handful of times. The rearrangement uses TRBV12-3 or TRBV12-4 and TRBJ2-7; D possibly corresponds to TRBD1 (6 bases). V shed 5 bases and J shed 3 bases, with 14 bases lying between them. This CDR3 comprises 14 residues. Here the CDR3 DNA reads TGTGCCAGCAGTCCGATACAGGGCAGCTACGAGCAGTACTTC. This codes for CASSPIQGSYEQYF.

This clonotype came up a few times. This chain joins TRBV12-5 and TRBJ1-1; tentatively, D is TRBD1 (6 bases). CDR3 length: 17 residues. Trimming cost V 6 bases and J 6 bases, with 26 bases left between them. The V gene's germline CDR1 is LGHNT and CDR2 FRNRAP. The CDR3 loop reads CASGLTGLEVVRAEAFF. In DNA, the CDR3 is TGTGCTAGTGGCCTTACAGGGCTCGAAGTGGTGCGCGCTGAAGCTTTCTTT.

The chain carries TRBV2 and TRBJ1-1; D call uncertain. Germline V gives CDR1 SNHLY, CDR2 FYNNEI. Trimming left V 6 bases short and J 4 bases short, with 9 bases between. This CDR3 has 12 amino acids. DNA of the CDR3: TGTGCCAGCAGGTTCGAAGGCACTGAAGCTTTCTTT. Translating it yields CASRFEGTEAFF.

This clonotype was observed a few times. This chain joins TRBV20-1 and TRBJ2-3; D is uncertain. The CDR3 spans 15 residues. CDR1 and CDR2 from the germline V gene are DFQATT and SNEGSKA (reference sequence). Trimming removed 0 bases at V and 2 bases at J, with 12 bases between. The DNA of the CDR3 is TGCAGTGCTAGAGATATGCTAACCTACACAGATACGCAGTATTTT. Translated, it gives CSARDMLTYTDTQYF.

V and J are TRBV6-5 and TRBJ2-5, with D possibly TRBD2 on 6 matching bases. This CDR3 comprises 15 residues. V was shortened by 4 bases and J by 4 bases, with 16 bases between the two germline ends. From germline, CDR1 is MNHEY and CDR2 SVGAGI. The CDR3 loop is CASSLWDSQTETQYF. DNA of the CDR3: TGTGCCAGCAGTTTGTGGGACTCCCAGACAGAGACCCAGTACTTC.

This clonotype was picked up a small number of times. This chain links TRBV7-2 with TRBJ2-3; 10 bases are a match to TRBD2. CDR1 is SGHTA, CDR2 FQGNSA, per germline. The CDR3 loop spans 19 amino acids. The J segment lost 0 bases and the V segment lost 3 bases, leaving 12 bases of the junction unmatched. The CDR3 here is CASSFHLPSGGASTDTQYF. In nucleotides, the CDR3 is TGTGCCAGCAGCTTTCATTTGCCTAGCGGGGGAGCTAGCACAGATACGCAGTATTTT. Variable domain in full (rest from reference TRBV7-2 and TRBJ2-3): GAGVSQSPSNKVTEKGKDVELRCDPISGHTALYWYRQSLGQGLEFLIYFQGNSAPDKSGLPSDRFSAERTGGSVSTLTIQRTQQEDSAVYLCASSFHLPSGGASTDTQYFGPGTRLTVL.

This clonotype was detected ten times or more. The chain joins TRBV4-2 to TRBJ2-5; no clear D. The CDR3 is made up of 16 amino acids. V was cut by 0 bases and J by 1 base, with 12 bases left in between. CDR1 is LGHNA, CDR2 YNFKEQ, per germline. The chain's CDR3 is CASSQETLGRQETQYF. The CDR3 DNA reads as TGTGCCAGCAGCCAAGAGACGTTAGGCCGCCAAGAGACCCAGTACTTC.

In its sample, this clonotype was seen many times. The CDR3 DNA is TGTGCCAGCAGCCAAGATCTAGCGGGGGGTCACTACGAGCAGTACTTC. As protein: CASSQDLAGGHYEQYF. The V and J genes are TRBV3-1 and TRBJ2-7, with 11 nucleotides matching TRBD2. Trimming took 0 bases from V and 3 from J; bases not matched to a gene: 4. CDR3 size: 16 residues. Germline-derived CDR1 and CDR2 are LGHDT and YNNKEL (reference sequence).

This clonotype was observed a few times. The rearrangement links TRBV5-1 to TRBJ2-7, with no clear D. The V end was cut by 1 base, the J end by 2 bases, with 10 bases between. Germline CDR1 reads SGHRS; CDR2 reads YFSETQ. The CDR3 sequence is 14 residues long. CDR3 protein: CASSLSVGTYEQYF. The CDR3 region has the DNA TGCGCCAGCAGCTTGTCAGTAGGAACCTACGAGCAGTACTTC.

This clonotype was observed a few times. V is TRBV6-5 and J is TRBJ1-2; 11 bases map to TRBD1. The junction had 6 bases not matched to a gene; V was cut back by 2 bases and J by 1 base. The CDR3 length is 17 residues. Germline CDR1 and CDR2: MNHEY and SVGAGI. CDR3 DNA: TGTGCCAGCAGTTACACCGGACAGGGGGCGGATAACTATGGCTACACCTTC. This encodes CASSYTGQGADNYGYTF.

The J gene is TRBJ2-1, the V gene TRBV6-2 or TRBV6-3; TRBD2 aligns across 12 bases. The ends lost 5 bases at V and 4 bases at J; junction bases unmatched: 9. The CDR3 has 17 amino acids. Germline values: CDR1 MNHEY, CDR2 SVGEGT. The CDR3 coding sequence is TGTGCCAGCAGTAAGCCTAGCGGGGGGGCCTATTACAATGAGCAGTTCTTC. This codes for CASSKPSGGAYYNEQFF.

This clonotype was counted many times. The chain combines TRBV7-2 with TRBJ1-5; tentatively, D is TRBD1 (6 bases). The V and J ends lost 1 base and 5 bases respectively, with 18 bases between them. The CDR3 runs 17 residues. Germline V lookup: CDR1 SGHTA, CDR2 FQGNSA. CDR3 loop: CASSLVISGGGDQPQHF. DNA for the CDR3: TGTGCCAGCAGCTTAGTTATTAGCGGGGGCGGTGATCAGCCCCAGCATTTT.

The chain carries TRBV12-3 or TRBV12-4 and TRBJ2-3; 9 bases agree with TRBD2. The ends lost 6 bases at V and 0 bases at J; junction bases unmatched: 1. The CDR3 sequence is 14 residues long. The CDR3 DNA sequence: TGTGCCAGCAGGCTAGCGGGGAGCACAGATACGCAGTATTTT. It encodes CASRLAGSTDTQYF.

This chain joins TRBV11-2 and TRBJ2-1; D not resolved. The germline V gene encodes CDR1 SGHAT and CDR2 FQNNGV. The CDR3 runs 13 residues. Trimming left V 2 bases short and J 7 bases short, with 9 bases between. As DNA, the CDR3 is TGTGCCAGCAGCTTACCGGGTACTAATGAGCAGTTCTTC. It is translated as CASSLPGTNEQFF.

The chain combines TRBV14 with TRBJ2-1; D might be TRBD2 (5 bases). The CDR3 covers 14 residues. Germline V gene sequence: CDR1 SGHDN, CDR2 FVKESK. Trimming took off 4 bases at V and 7 bases at J, with 14 bases between the two ends. The CDR3 protein is CASSLRTVGNEQFF. CDR3 DNA sequence: TGTGCCAGCAGCCTCAGGACTGTTGGGAATGAGCAGTTCTTC.

Many counts were recorded for this clonotype. The chain combines TRBV20-1 with TRBJ1-6, with 7 bases aligning to TRBD1. With V trimmed by 3 bases and J by 5 bases, 7 bases remained unmatched. Germline values: CDR1 DFQATT, CDR2 SNEGSKA (reference sequence). The CDR3 runs to 15 residues. The CDR3 DNA reads TGCAGTGCTAGGGCTGCGACAGGGCATAATTCACCCCTCCACTTT. It specifies CSARAATGHNSPLHF.

This rearrangement joins TRBV18 to TRBJ2-2; perhaps TRBD2 as D (6 bases). CDR3 length: 16 residues. CDR1 KGHSH and CDR2 LQKENI come from the germline V gene. V was clipped by 3 bases and J by 3 bases, with 14 bases between them. In nucleotides, the CDR3 is TGTGCCAGCTCACCGGAAGCGGGCGACTACACCGGGGAGCTGTTTTTT. Residues: CASSPEAGDYTGELFF.

The V and J genes are TRBV7-9 and TRBJ2-5; D is uncertain. Trimming pared 2 bases from V and 4 bases from J, leaving 8 bases between. This CDR3 spans 13 amino acids. The V gene's germline CDR1 is SEHNR and CDR2 FQNEAQ (reference sequence). The CDR3, as DNA: TGTGCCAGCAGCTTAACTCAGTCAGAGACCCAGTACTTC. Translating gives CASSLTQSETQYF.

The sample holds many counts of this clonotype. V is TRBV7-3 and J is TRBJ2-6, with a tentative D call TRBD1 (6 bases). Trimming stripped 5 bases from V and 1 base from J, with 15 bases between. This CDR3 has 17 amino acids. Germline V gene lookup returns CDR1 SGHTA and CDR2 FQGTGA. CDR3 DNA: TGTGCCAGCAGCCCAGGGCGACAGGTGTCTGGGGCCAACGTCCTGACTTTC. Encoded protein: CASSPGRQVSGANVLTF.

This clonotype was seen repeatedly, ten times or more. This sequence joins TRBV5-5 and TRBJ2-5; D is possibly TRBD1 (7 bases). V was cut by 7 bases and J by 2 bases, with 12 bases left in between. Looked up from germline, CDR1 is SGHKS and CDR2 is YYEKEE (reference sequence). This CDR3 has 13 amino acids. The CDR3 sequence: CASGGTDQETQYF. The CDR3 bases are TGTGCCAGCGGCGGGACAGATCAAGAGACCCAGTACTTC.

At least ten counts were recorded for this clonotype. The V and J genes are TRBV29-1 and TRBJ1-1; 7 bases align to TRBD1. After removal of 5 bases from V and 4 bases from J, the junction contained 10 bases not matched to a gene. The CDR3 is made up of 14 amino acids. Per germline, CDR1 SQVTM and CDR2 ANQGSEA. Here the CDR3 DNA reads TGCAGCGTTTCCTTCCGACAGGGAGGCACTGAAGCTTTCTTT. The encoded protein is CSVSFRQGGTEAFF.

CDR3 in amino acids: CASSLDPGTVTEAFF. The CDR3 nucleotides read TGTGCCAGCAGCTTAGACCCAGGGACCGTGACTGAAGCTTTCTTT. This rearrangement joins TRBV7-2 to TRBJ1-1; perhaps TRBD1 as D (5 bases). CDR1 and CDR2 (germline): SGHTA, FQGNSA. The CDR3 sequence is 15 residues long. The ends were cut back, 1 base at V and 5 bases at J, with 14 bases in the middle.

In its sample, this clonotype was seen many times. CDR3 bases: TGTGCCAGCAGCCACCGGCGGGGCCCCGGGAATTCACCCCTCCACTTT. The encoded protein is CASSHRRGPGNSPLHF. This chain uses TRBV7-2 with TRBJ1-6; tentative D call: TRBD1 (5 bases). This CDR3 has 16 amino acids. Germline assignment: CDR1 SGHTA and CDR2 FQGNSA. V dropped 5 bases and J dropped 7 bases, with 18 bases sitting between them.

This clonotype was observed many times. The chain combines TRBV4-3 with TRBJ1-6; a possible D gene is TRBD1 (5 bases). V shed 3 bases and J shed 9 bases, with 15 bases lying between them. CDR1 and CDR2 (germline): LGHNA, YSLEER. The length of the CDR3 is 15 residues. The CDR3 DNA sequence: TGCGCCAGCAGCCAGACCGGGACGGGACGTTCACCCCTCCACTTT. This translates into CASSQTGTGRSPLHF.